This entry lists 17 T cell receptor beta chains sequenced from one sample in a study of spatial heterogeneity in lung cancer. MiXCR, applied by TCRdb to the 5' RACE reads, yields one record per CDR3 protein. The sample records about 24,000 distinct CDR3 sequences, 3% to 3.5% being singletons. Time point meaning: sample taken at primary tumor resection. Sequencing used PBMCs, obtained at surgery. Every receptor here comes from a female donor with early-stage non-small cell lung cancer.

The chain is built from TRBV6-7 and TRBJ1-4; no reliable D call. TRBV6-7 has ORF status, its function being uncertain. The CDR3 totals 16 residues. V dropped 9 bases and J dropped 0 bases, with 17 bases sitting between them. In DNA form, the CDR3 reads TGTGCCAGTCCCCTACCGGGAACTGCAACTAATGAAAAACTGTTTTTT. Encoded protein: CASPLPGTATNEKLFF.

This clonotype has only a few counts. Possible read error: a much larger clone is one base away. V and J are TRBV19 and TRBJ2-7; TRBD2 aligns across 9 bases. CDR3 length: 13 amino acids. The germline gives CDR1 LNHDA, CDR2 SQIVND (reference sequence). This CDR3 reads CASSITSGYERYF. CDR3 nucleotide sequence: TGTGCCAGTAGTATCACTAGCGGGTACGAGCGGTACTTC.

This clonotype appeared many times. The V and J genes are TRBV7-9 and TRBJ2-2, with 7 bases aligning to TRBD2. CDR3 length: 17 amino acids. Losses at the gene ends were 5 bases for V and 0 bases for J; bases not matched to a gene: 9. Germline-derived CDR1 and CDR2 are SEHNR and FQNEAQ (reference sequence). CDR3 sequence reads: CASSPLSGGSNTGELFF. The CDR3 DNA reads TGTGCCAGCAGCCCTCTTTCGGGAGGCTCGAACACCGGGGAGCTGTTTTTT.

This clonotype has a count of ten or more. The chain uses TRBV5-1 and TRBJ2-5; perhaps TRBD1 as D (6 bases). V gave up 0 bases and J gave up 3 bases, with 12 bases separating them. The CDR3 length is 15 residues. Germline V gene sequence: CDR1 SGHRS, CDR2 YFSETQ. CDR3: CASSLALTGKETQYF. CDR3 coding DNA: TGCGCCAGCAGCTTGGCCCTTACAGGGAAAGAGACCCAGTACTTC.

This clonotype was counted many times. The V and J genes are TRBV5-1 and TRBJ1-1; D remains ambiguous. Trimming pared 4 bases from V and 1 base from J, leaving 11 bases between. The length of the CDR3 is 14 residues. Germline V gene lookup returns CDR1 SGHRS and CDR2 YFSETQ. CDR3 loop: CASSPGTGNTEAFF. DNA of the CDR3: TGCGCCAGCAGCCCTGGAACGGGGAACACTGAAGCTTTCTTT.

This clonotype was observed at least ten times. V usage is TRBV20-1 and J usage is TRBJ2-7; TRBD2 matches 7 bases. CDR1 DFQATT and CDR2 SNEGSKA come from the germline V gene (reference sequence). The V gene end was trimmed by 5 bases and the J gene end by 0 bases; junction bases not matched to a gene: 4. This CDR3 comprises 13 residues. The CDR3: CSAFREASYEQYF. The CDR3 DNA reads TGCAGTGCTTTTCGGGAGGCCTCCTACGAGCAGTACTTC.

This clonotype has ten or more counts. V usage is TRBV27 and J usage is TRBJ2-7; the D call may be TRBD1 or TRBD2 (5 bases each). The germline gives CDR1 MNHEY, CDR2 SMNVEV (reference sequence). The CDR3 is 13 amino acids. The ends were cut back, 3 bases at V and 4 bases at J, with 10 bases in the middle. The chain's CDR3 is CASSFRGRYEQYF. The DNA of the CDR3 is TGTGCCAGCAGTTTCCGGGGACGATACGAGCAGTACTTC.

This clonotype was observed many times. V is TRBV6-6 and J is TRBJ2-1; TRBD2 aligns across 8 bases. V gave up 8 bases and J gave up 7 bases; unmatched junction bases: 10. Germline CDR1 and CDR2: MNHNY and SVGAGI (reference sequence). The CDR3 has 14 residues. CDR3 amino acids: CASVPLAGRNEQFF. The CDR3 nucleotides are TGTGCCAGCGTCCCATTAGCGGGAAGAAATGAGCAGTTCTTC.

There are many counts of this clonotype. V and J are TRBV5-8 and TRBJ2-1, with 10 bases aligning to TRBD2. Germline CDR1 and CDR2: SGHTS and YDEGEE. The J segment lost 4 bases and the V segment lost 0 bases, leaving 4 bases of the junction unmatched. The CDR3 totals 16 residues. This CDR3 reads CASSLAPSGRYNEQFF. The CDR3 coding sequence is TGTGCCAGCAGCTTGGCTCCTAGCGGGAGATACAATGAGCAGTTCTTC.

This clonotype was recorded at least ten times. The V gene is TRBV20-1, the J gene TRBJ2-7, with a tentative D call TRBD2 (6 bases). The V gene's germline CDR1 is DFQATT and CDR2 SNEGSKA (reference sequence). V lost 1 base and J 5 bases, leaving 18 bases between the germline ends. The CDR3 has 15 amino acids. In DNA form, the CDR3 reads TGCAGTGCTAGAGCCAGGGAAGGGTGGACTAACGAGCAGTACTTC. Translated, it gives CSARAREGWTNEQYF.

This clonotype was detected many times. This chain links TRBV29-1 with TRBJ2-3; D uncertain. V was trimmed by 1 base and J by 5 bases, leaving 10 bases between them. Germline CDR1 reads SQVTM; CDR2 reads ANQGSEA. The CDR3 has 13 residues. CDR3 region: CSVEGQERDTQYF. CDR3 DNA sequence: TGCAGCGTTGAAGGTCAGGAAAGAGATACGCAGTATTTT.

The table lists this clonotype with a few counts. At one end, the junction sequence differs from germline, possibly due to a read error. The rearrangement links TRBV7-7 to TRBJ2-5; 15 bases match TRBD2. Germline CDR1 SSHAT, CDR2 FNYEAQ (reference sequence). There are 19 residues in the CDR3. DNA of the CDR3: TGTGCTAGCAGCCCCACTTCCACCGGGACTAGCGGGAGGAAAGAGACCCAGTACTTC. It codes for CASSPTSTGTSGRKETQYF.

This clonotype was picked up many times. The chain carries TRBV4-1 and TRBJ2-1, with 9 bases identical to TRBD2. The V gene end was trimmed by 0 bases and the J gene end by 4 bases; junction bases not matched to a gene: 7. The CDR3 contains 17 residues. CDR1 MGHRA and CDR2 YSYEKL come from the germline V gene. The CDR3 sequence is CASSQDELAGLYNEQFF. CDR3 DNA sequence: TGCGCCAGCAGCCAAGATGAGCTAGCGGGATTATACAATGAGCAGTTCTTC.

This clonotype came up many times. The CDR3 DNA reads as TGCGCCAGCAGCCAACAATCACTCTACAATGAGCAGTTCTTC. It translates to CASSQQSLYNEQFF. This sequence joins TRBV4-1 and TRBJ2-1; no firm D call. Germline-derived CDR1 and CDR2 are MGHRA and YSYEKL. CDR3 size: 14 residues. V lost 2 bases to trimming and J lost 3 bases, with 8 bases between them.

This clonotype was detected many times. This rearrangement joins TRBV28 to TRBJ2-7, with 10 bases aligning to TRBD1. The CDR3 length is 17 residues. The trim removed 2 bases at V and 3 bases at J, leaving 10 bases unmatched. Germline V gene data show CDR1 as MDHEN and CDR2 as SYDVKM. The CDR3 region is CASSLPLLDRGHYEQYF. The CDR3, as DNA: TGTGCCAGCAGTTTACCCCTCCTCGACAGGGGGCACTACGAGCAGTACTTC.

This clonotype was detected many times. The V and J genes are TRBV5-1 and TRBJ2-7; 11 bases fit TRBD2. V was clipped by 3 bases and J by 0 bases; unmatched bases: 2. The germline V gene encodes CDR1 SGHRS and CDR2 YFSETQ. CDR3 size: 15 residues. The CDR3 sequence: CASSWGLAASYEQYF. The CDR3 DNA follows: TGCGCCAGCAGCTGGGGACTAGCGGCCTCCTACGAGCAGTACTTC.

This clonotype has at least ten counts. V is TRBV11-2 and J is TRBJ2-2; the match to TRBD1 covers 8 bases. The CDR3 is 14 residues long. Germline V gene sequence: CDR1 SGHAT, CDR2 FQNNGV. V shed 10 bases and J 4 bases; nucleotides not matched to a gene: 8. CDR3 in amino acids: CATHKTGGTGELFF. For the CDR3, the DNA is TGTGCCACTCACAAAACAGGGGGCACCGGGGAGCTGTTTTTT. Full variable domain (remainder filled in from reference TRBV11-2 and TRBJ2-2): EAGVAQSPRYKIIEKRQSVAFWCNPISGHATLYWYQQILGQGPKLLIQFQNNGVVDDSQLPKDRFSAERLKGVDSTLKIQPAKLEDSAVYLCATHKTGGTGELFFGEGSRLTVL.